One and the same sample provided the 27 T cell receptor beta chains below, sequenced in a study of low-dose radiotherapy and immunotherapy resistance in tumors. TRAV and TRBV primers primed cDNA for both TCRalpha and TCRbeta. TCR amplification ran 20 PCR cycles using constant-region and V-primer adapter primers. TCRdb re-derived calls from the reads in MiXCR, one entry per CDR3 protein. In the table there are under 75,000 distinct CDR3 sequences, about 23% of which are singletons. The time point is: after trial treatment. Treatment specified: LDRT plus nivolumab, ipilimumab, low-dose cyclophosphamide and aspirin (RACIN trial). The material sequenced was PBMCs, taken after low-dose radiotherapy plus immunotherapy. These receptor sequences come from a male donor with prostate cancer.

This clonotype showed up many times. The chain has TRBV6-2 or TRBV6-3 and TRBJ1-1, with D unresolved. Germline V CDR1 and CDR2: MNHEY, SVGEGT. The CDR3 runs to 13 residues. The V end was cut by 2 bases, the J end by 1 base, with 5 bases between. The CDR3 bases are TGTGCCAGCAGTTACATGGAGAACACTGAAGCTTTCTTT. It translates to CASSYMENTEAFF.

Points on this clonotype: Only one base separates this from a far larger clonotype, so it likely reflects a read error. The chain combines TRBV6-2 or TRBV6-3 with TRBJ2-5; TRBD1 matches 8 bases. J was trimmed by 11 bases and V by 5 bases; bases with no gene match: 16. Germline assignment: CDR1 MNHEY and CDR2 SVGEGT. The CDR3 contains 15 residues. The DNA for the CDR3 is TGTGCCAGCAGTGGACAGGGAATCTCCGTTAATGAGCAGTACTTC. It yields the protein CASSGQGISVNEQYF.

This clonotype has ten or more counts. The chain recombines TRBV28 with TRBJ2-7; 13 bases match TRBD2. Germline V CDR1 and CDR2: MDHEN, SYDVKM. With V trimmed by 6 bases and J by 5 bases, 10 bases remained unmatched. The CDR3 runs 16 residues. The DNA of the CDR3 is TGTGCCAGCAGCCTCGTAACTAGCGGGAGGGTCCACGAGCAGTACTTC. Residues: CASSLVTSGRVHEQYF.

A remark on this clonotype: Its ends do not fully match the called genes, so a read error is possible. This chain uses TRBV9 with TRBJ2-1, with 10 bases fitting TRBD1. The CDR3 sequence is 16 residues long. In germline, CDR1 is SGDLS, CDR2 YYNGEE. As DNA, the CDR3 is TGTGCCAGCAGCCTAAGACCGGACAGGGGGTCCGGTGAGCAGTCCTTC. Residues: CASSLRPDRGSGEQSF. The whole variable domain, filled in from reference TRBV9 and TRBJ2-1, reads DSGVTQTPKHLITATGQRVTLRCSPRSGDLSVYWYQQSLDQGLQFLIQYYNGEERAKGNILERFSAQQFPDLHSELNLSSLELGDSALYFCASSLRPDRGSGEQSFGPGTRLTVL.

The J gene is TRBJ1-1, the V gene TRBV6-6, with TRBD1 matching over 7 bases. The CDR3 totals 16 residues. Germline loops: CDR1 MNHNY, CDR2 SVGAGI (reference sequence). V shed 5 bases, J shed 6 bases, and the junction held 15 bases outside the gene matches. DNA for the CDR3: TGTGCCAGCAGTAAGACCTCGACAGGGACGGGCGCTGAAGCTTTCTTT. Its protein is CASSKTSTGTGAEAFF.

Note on this clonotype: A far larger clone is only one base removed, so a read error is likely. J is TRBJ2-5 and V is TRBV5-1; TRBD1 matches at 9 bases. The CDR3 spans 17 residues. Germline lookup yields CDR1 SGHRS and CDR2 YFSETQ. V shed 4 bases, J shed 11 bases, and the junction held 21 bases outside the gene matches. The CDR3 DNA sequence: TGCGCCAGCAGCATTACATTACAGGGGGCAAACTACAATGAGCAGTACTTC. Protein product: CASSITLQGANYNEQYF.

In DNA, the CDR3 is TGTGCCAGCAGCGTGGAAACAGGGGGCAGGAACACCGGGGAGCTGTTTTTT. Its protein is CASSVETGGRNTGELFF. The gene calls are TRBV9 and TRBJ2-2, with 9 bases aligning to TRBD1. Germline V CDR1 and CDR2: SGDLS, YYNGEE. V was pared by 2 bases and J by 1 base, with 6 bases of the junction left unmatched. The CDR3 has 17 residues.

To note about this clonotype: A far larger clone is one base from this, pointing to a likely read error. This chain joins TRBV29-1 and TRBJ2-7, with D possibly being TRBD2 (6 bases). The J call is doubtful: the DNA matches TRBJ2-4 better. Germline values: CDR1 SQVTM, CDR2 ANQGSEA. This CDR3 contains 12 residues. Written as DNA, the CDR3 is TGCAGCGTTGTAGCGGAACAAAACATTCAGTACTTC. Translated, it gives CSVVAEQNIQYF.

This clonotype has a count of ten or more. The CDR3 DNA reads as TGTGCCAGTATGGGGACTAGCGGGGGAAAATTGTACAATGAGCAGTTCTTC. Encoded protein: CASMGTSGGKLYNEQFF. The J gene is TRBJ2-1, the V gene TRBV19; 14 positions match TRBD2. CDR3 length: 17 residues. V was pared by 7 bases and J by 4 bases, with 9 bases of the junction left unmatched. Germline V gene data show CDR1 as LNHDA and CDR2 as SQIVND (reference sequence).

About this clonotype itself: A read error is the likely source, as a far larger clone sits one nucleotide away. The rearrangement uses TRBV6-5 and TRBJ2-1, with D perhaps TRBD1 (6 bases). This CDR3 comprises 11 residues. CDR1 and CDR2 from the germline V gene are MNHEY and SVGAGI. CDR3 protein: CAISRGGSQFF. The CDR3 DNA sequence: TGTGCCATCAGTCGTGGGGGCTCACAGTTCTTC.

This clonotype occurred many times. The junction and the germline gene differ at one end; a read error may be behind it. The gene calls are TRBV7-7 and TRBJ2-1, with TRBD1 as a possible D gene (6 bases). Germline-derived CDR1 and CDR2 are SSHAT and FNYEAQ (reference sequence). CDR3 length equals 13 residues. CDR3 DNA sequence: TGTGCTAGCAGCCTCACAGGGTCGGGTGAGCAGTTCTTC. This gives the protein CASSLTGSGEQFF.

In this sample, this clonotype turned up many times. V gene TRBV9 combines with J gene TRBJ2-1, with 7 bases fitting TRBD1. The length of the CDR3 is 16 residues. CDR1 and CDR2 from the germline V gene are SGDLS and YYNGEE. J was trimmed by 8 bases and V by 2 bases; bases with no gene match: 13. In nucleotides, the CDR3 is TGTGCCAGCAGCGTCGTAAGGGGCAGGGGGATCGATGAGCAGTTCTTC. Its protein is CASSVVRGRGIDEQFF.

This clonotype was picked up many times. The V call is TRBV28, the J call TRBJ2-7; D ambiguous. Germline CDR1 MDHEN, CDR2 SYDVKM. The CDR3 is 15 residues long. The V gene lost 5 bases and the J gene lost 2 bases, with 16 bases spanning the gap. CDR3 amino acids: CASSQLSTGTYEQYF. CDR3 sequence (DNA): TGTGCCAGCAGTCAACTAAGCACTGGGACCTACGAGCAGTACTTC.

This clonotype showed up many times. V gene TRBV24-1 combines with J gene TRBJ2-1; a weak D match, TRBD2 (5 bases). Trimming pared 5 bases from V and 0 bases from J, leaving 19 bases between. This CDR3 spans 18 amino acids. Germline V gene data show CDR1 as KGHDR and CDR2 as SFDVKD. As DNA, the CDR3 is TGTGCCACCAGTGCGGGGTTGTTGAGTATCAGCTCCTACAATGAGCAGTTCTTC. This encodes CATSAGLLSISSYNEQFF.

This clonotype was picked up many times. J is TRBJ2-5 and V is TRBV6-8; 11 nucleotides line up with TRBD2. The V gene's germline CDR1 is MNHGY and CDR2 SAAAGT. The CDR3 length is 16 residues. After removal of 4 bases from V and 5 bases from J, the junction contained 9 bases not matched to a gene. CDR3: CASSSRSLAGVETQYF. The CDR3 nucleotides read TGTGCCAGCAGTTCTCGGTCACTAGCGGGAGTTGAGACCCAGTACTTC.

This clonotype was seen at least ten times. The rearrangement uses TRBV24-1 and TRBJ2-2; D is possibly TRBD2 (7 bases). With 4 bases removed from V and 6 bases from J, the gap between germline ends came to 23 bases. Germline loops: CDR1 KGHDR, CDR2 SFDVKD. This CDR3 is built from 18 residues. The CDR3 DNA reads as TGTGCCACCAGTGAGACCCTGGGGGGGGCAACGCGAGCCGGGGAGCTGTTTTTT. It encodes CATSETLGGATRAGELFF.

The chain is built from TRBV6-2 or TRBV6-3 and TRBJ2-7; TRBD1 matches at 8 bases. Germline V gene data show CDR1 as MNHEY and CDR2 as SVGEGT. V was clipped by 5 bases and J by 4 bases; unmatched bases: 7. This CDR3 contains 14 residues. CDR3 amino acids: CASSHRDRLYEQYF. In DNA, the CDR3 is TGTGCCAGCAGTCATCGGGACAGGTTATACGAGCAGTACTTC.

This clonotype was observed many times. The gene calls are TRBV18 and TRBJ1-2; maybe TRBD1 (5 bases). Deletions cut 2 bases from V and 6 bases from J, with 7 bases between. From germline, CDR1 is KGHSH and CDR2 LQKENI. This CDR3 is built from 12 residues. CDR3: CASSPGGDGYTF. For the CDR3, the DNA is TGTGCCAGCTCACCAGGAGGGGATGGCTACACCTTC.

This clonotype was detected only a few times. J is TRBJ2-7 and V is TRBV6-2 or TRBV6-3; 8 bases line up with TRBD1. CDR3 length equals 15 residues. Germline trimming cut 2 bases from V and 3 bases from J; bases unmatched to any gene: 6. CDR1 MNHEY and CDR2 SVGEGT come from the germline V gene. The DNA of the CDR3 is TGTGCCAGCAGTTACATGGCAGGGGGCCGCTACGAGCAGTACTTC. This gives the protein CASSYMAGGRYEQYF.

This clonotype appeared many times. CDR3 amino acids: CASSGQQGARNQPQHF. Here the CDR3 DNA reads TGCGCCAGCAGCGGACAACAGGGGGCGCGAAATCAGCCCCAGCATTTT. The genes are TRBV4-1 and TRBJ1-5; 9 bases align to TRBD1. V lost 5 bases to trimming and J lost 4 bases; unmatched junction nucleotides: 9. CDR1 and CDR2 (germline): MGHRA, YSYEKL. The CDR3 has 16 residues.

In its sample, this clonotype was seen many times. The CDR3: CASSFMGKNTEAFF. The CDR3 region has the DNA TGTGCCAGCAGCTTTATGGGAAAGAACACTGAAGCTTTCTTT. The gene calls are TRBV11-2 and TRBJ1-1; no clear D. The germline gives CDR1 SGHAT, CDR2 FQNNGV. The ends were cut back, 3 bases at V and 1 base at J, with 9 bases in the middle. CDR3 length equals 14 residues.

A few counts support this clonotype. The chain couples TRBV19 to TRBJ2-2; tentatively, D is TRBD1 or TRBD2 (5 bases each). Germline-derived CDR1 and CDR2 are LNHDA and SQIVND (reference sequence). The CDR3 length is 14 residues. Deletions cut 3 bases from V and 6 bases from J, with 11 bases between. CDR3 coding DNA: TGTGCCAGTAGTATCCAGGGAGTGGCCGGGGAGCTGTTTTTT. Translated, it gives CASSIQGVAGELFF.

This clonotype showed up many times. The rearrangement joins TRBV10-3 to TRBJ2-2, with 7 bases that match TRBD2. V shed 2 bases and J 3 bases; nucleotides not matched to a gene: 6. Germline-derived CDR1 and CDR2 are ENHRY and SYGVKD. The CDR3 has 16 amino acids. The CDR3 nucleotides are TGTGCCATCAGTGAGCCGAGGCTAGCGGACACCGGGGAGCTGTTTTTT. Translated: CAISEPRLADTGELFF.

There are many counts of this clonotype. The rearrangement uses TRBV5-6 and TRBJ2-7; TRBD2 aligns across 12 bases. The CDR3 spans 17 residues. Trimming at V came to 2 bases and at J to 4 bases, leaving 10 bases not matched to a gene. Germline-derived CDR1 and CDR2 are SGHDT and YYEEEE. The DNA of the CDR3 is TGTGCCAGCAGCTTAAGGTGGGGGACTAGCGGGCGGTACGAGCAGTACTTC. This encodes CASSLRWGTSGRYEQYF.

This clonotype was detected many times. The chain has TRBV3-1 and TRBJ2-3; tentatively, D is TRBD1 or TRBD2 (5 bases each). Germline loops: CDR1 LGHDT, CDR2 YNNKEL (reference sequence). V lost 4 bases to trimming and J lost 0 bases, with 14 bases between them. CDR3 length: 16 residues. For the CDR3, the DNA is TGTGCCAGCAGCCCCCCAAGGGGCGGGAGCACAGATACGCAGTATTTT. Its translation is CASSPPRGGSTDTQYF.

This clonotype was seen at least ten times. The DNA is omitted, as the CDR3 cannot be located on it reliably, and the CDR3 follows TCRdb's listing. This chain connects TRBV18 to TRBJ2-1; TRBD1 is the table's D call and was not checked against the DNA. The germline gives CDR1 KGHSH, CDR2 LQKENI. Termini included, the CDR3 measures 17 amino acids. The chain's CDR3 is CASSPPFGAGDYDEQFF.

Worth noting for this clonotype: A read error may explain this, as a much larger clone is one base away. The J gene is TRBJ2-7, the V gene TRBV7-6, with D possibly matching TRBD2 (7 bases). Germline V gene sequence: CDR1 SGHVS, CDR2 FNYEAQ. This CDR3 is 15 amino acids long. The CDR3 protein is CASRLGRGGLYEQYF. The CDR3 DNA is TGTGCCAGCAGATTAGGGAGGGGGGGCCTCTACGAGCAGTACTTC.